The TCR beta chain described here comes from a study of blood T cell repertoires in COVID-19. Across the study: Collection of acute and convalescent COVID-19 samples took place in the United States, Italy and Spain.

Only in-frame clones appear in the TCRdb table, and some are missing; sequencing was by immunoSEQ multiplex PCR. The table lists fewer than 200,000 clones, 90% to 95% of them singletons. The source material was peripheral blood. The TCR sequence derives from a woman in her 50s with acute or convalescent COVID-19.

This chain's CDR3 is CASSREQGSEAFF. In DNA, the CDR3 is TGTGCCAGCAGCCGGGAACAGGGGTCTGAAGCTTTCTTT. The chain employs TRBV6-6 and TRBJ1-1; 7 nucleotides match TRBD1. This CDR3 spans 13 amino acids. Germline V gene lookup returns CDR1 MNHNY and CDR2 SVGAGI (reference sequence). The trim removed 6 bases at V and 6 bases at J, leaving 7 bases unmatched.